The 23 T cell receptor beta chains reported below all come from one sample, sequenced in a study of cytomegalovirus exposure and HLA in healthy donors. The assay was immunoSEQ multiplex PCR, and TCRdb's table has in-frame clones only and misses some. The sample has 220,000 or so clones; around four fifths are singletons. The sequenced material came from PBMCs. These receptors were obtained from a woman in her thirties in good health and CMV-seropositive.

The chain combines TRBV7-8 with TRBJ1-3; TRBD1 might be the D (5 bases). The CDR3 is made up of 15 amino acids. Germline lookup yields CDR1 SGHVS and CDR2 FQNEAQ. The V and J ends lost 5 bases and 6 bases respectively, with 17 bases between them. The CDR3 DNA is TGTGCCAGCAGCCCTAAAGGCCAGGGCGTAAACACCATATATTTT. Its protein product is CASSPKGQGVNTIYF.

The table lists this clone with a count of one. The rearrangement joins TRBV7-6 to TRBJ1-2; D unresolved. Germline assignment: CDR1 SGHVS and CDR2 FNYEAQ. CDR3 size: 13 residues. The V end lost 1 base, the J end lost 5 bases, and 8 bases lay between the germline ends. DNA for the CDR3: TGTGCCAGCAGCTTAGACCTGGGGTATGGCTACACCTTC. Translation gives CASSLDLGYGYTF. Full variable domain (rest looked up from reference TRBV7-6 and TRBJ1-2): GAGVSQSPRYKVTKRGQDVALRCDPISGHVSLYWYRQALGQGPEFLTYFNYEAQQDKSGLPNDRFSAERPEGSISTLTIQRTEQRDSAMYRCASSLDLGYGYTFGSGTRLTVV.

The genes are TRBV30 and TRBJ2-1; 7 bases map to TRBD2. The CDR3 extends over 15 amino acids. Per the germline V gene, CDR1 is GTSNPN and CDR2 is SVGIG (reference sequence). The trim removed 0 bases at V and 9 bases at J, leaving 11 bases unmatched. CDR3 sequence: CAWSVLGGSTGEQFF. DNA of the CDR3: TGTGCCTGGAGTGTACTAGGCGGGAGTACCGGTGAGCAGTTCTTC.

The rearrangement joins TRBV19 to TRBJ1-5; 8 bases map to TRBD1. The CDR3 extends over 17 amino acids. V shed 6 bases and J 3 bases; nucleotides not matched to a gene: 13. In germline, CDR1 is LNHDA, CDR2 SQIVND (reference sequence). CDR3 region: CASSLIPGQVANQPQHF. The CDR3 DNA follows: TGTGCCAGTAGCTTGATCCCGGGACAGGTGGCCAATCAGCCCCAGCATTTT.

The chain is built from TRBV12-5 and TRBJ2-2, with D possibly matching TRBD2 (5 bases). Looked up from germline, CDR1 is LGHNT and CDR2 is FRNRAP. Trimming pared 4 bases from V and 5 bases from J, leaving 14 bases between. There are 15 residues in the CDR3. The CDR3 coding sequence is TGTGCTAGTGGTTCCACGGGGTGGAGTACCGGGGAGCTGTTTTTT. It encodes CASGSTGWSTGELFF.

The chain joins TRBV30 to TRBJ1-5; D is ambiguous. Germline CDR1 GTSNPN, CDR2 SVGIG (reference sequence). This CDR3 spans 13 amino acids. V gave up 0 bases and J gave up 5 bases, with 8 bases separating them. As DNA, the CDR3 is TGTGCCTGGAGTGTATCGGGAGATCAGCCCCAGCATTTT. It yields the protein CAWSVSGDQPQHF.

This rearrangement joins TRBV9 to TRBJ1-1, with D possibly TRBD1 on 5 matching bases. Trimming took off 2 bases at V and 8 bases at J, with 22 bases between the two ends. The length of the CDR3 is 16 residues. Germline-derived CDR1 and CDR2 are SGDLS and YYNGEE. CDR3 in amino acids: CASSVRPFWDHGEAFF. For the CDR3, the DNA is TGTGCCAGCAGCGTTCGTCCCTTTTGGGACCACGGGGAAGCTTTCTTT.

The chain uses TRBV29-1 and TRBJ2-3; the match to TRBD2 covers 9 bases. J lost 2 bases, V lost 2 bases, and 11 bases had no gene match. CDR3 size: 17 residues. Per the germline V gene, CDR1 is SQVTM and CDR2 is ANQGSEA. In nucleotides, the CDR3 is TGCAGCGTTGAATTAGAGGTAGCGGGAGAACTCACAGATACGCAGTATTTT. This translates into CSVELEVAGELTDTQYF.

J is TRBJ2-6 and V is TRBV14, with unresolved D. Germline V gene data show CDR1 as SGHDN and CDR2 as FVKESK. V was shortened by 3 bases and J by 0 bases, with 6 bases between the two germline ends. The CDR3 is 15 residues long. CDR3 region: CASSHLLSGANVLTF. The CDR3 DNA sequence: TGTGCCAGCAGCCATCTTCTCTCTGGGGCCAACGTCCTGACTTTC.

The chain employs TRBV7-3 and TRBJ1-4, with 8 bases fitting TRBD1. The CDR3 covers 14 residues. Germline-derived CDR1 and CDR2 are SGHTA and FQGTGA. The V gene end was trimmed by 5 bases and the J gene end by 11 bases; junction bases not matched to a gene: 10. The CDR3 reads CASSTDRGEEKLFF. In DNA, the CDR3 is TGTGCCAGCAGCACCGACAGGGGAGAGGAGAAACTGTTTTTT.

V is TRBV21-1 and J is TRBJ2-1. TRBV21-1 is a recognized pseudogene. The CDR3 has 11 amino acids. The CDR3 sequence: CARARLDEQFF. The CDR3 DNA sequence: TGTGCCAGGGCCCGGTTGGATGAGCAGTTCTTC.

Regarding this clone: This sample includes further DNA sequences coding for the same CDR3. J is TRBJ1-5 and V is TRBV5-1; a weak D match, TRBD1 (5 bases). V was clipped by 0 bases and J by 1 base, with 8 bases between them. The CDR3 sequence is 15 residues long. Germline-derived CDR1 and CDR2 are SGHRS and YFSETQ. CDR3: CASSLAPGSNQPQHF. In nucleotides, the CDR3 is TGCGCCAGCAGCTTGGCGCCAGGGAGCAATCAGCCCCAGCATTTT.

The rearrangement uses TRBV6-1 and TRBJ2-7, with D tentatively TRBD1 (6 bases). The germline V gene has CDR1 MNHNS and CDR2 SASEGT. The V end was cut by 8 bases, the J end by 3 bases, with 11 bases between. The CDR3 runs to 12 residues. CDR3 amino acids: CASRGTHYEQYF. DNA of the CDR3: TGTGCCAGCCGTGGGACACACTACGAGCAGTACTTC.

The chain has TRBV6-1 and TRBJ1-1, with 8 bases aligning to TRBD1. With V trimmed by 4 bases and J by 8 bases, 9 bases remained unmatched. There are 14 residues in the CDR3. Germline CDR1 MNHNS, CDR2 SASEGT. As DNA, the CDR3 is TGTGCCAGCAGTGTCATCAGGGGGCAATCCGAAGCTTTCTTT. Its translation is CASSVIRGQSEAFF.

On this clone itself: In the same sample, other DNA sequences code for this CDR3. The genes are TRBV9 and TRBJ1-1, with D possibly being TRBD1 (5 bases). CDR1 and CDR2 (germline): SGDLS, YYNGEE. Trimming left V 0 bases short and J 4 bases short, with 10 bases between. This CDR3 region has 14 residues. CDR3 residues: CASSVVVGGTEAFF. For the CDR3, the DNA is TGTGCCAGCAGCGTAGTGGTGGGGGGCACTGAAGCTTTCTTT.

DNA of the CDR3: TGTGCCAGTAGTGCAAGCAGGACGAACACTGAAGCTTTCTTT. Amino acids: CASSASRTNTEAFF. This rearrangement joins TRBV19 to TRBJ1-1; D gene unclear. Germline-derived CDR1 and CDR2 are LNHDA and SQIVND (reference sequence). The CDR3 is 14 amino acids. V was trimmed by 5 bases and J by 1 base, leaving 11 bases between them.

CDR3 in DNA: TGTGCCTGGAAGGGCTCCCGGGCCGAGCAGTACTTC. Translated: CAWKGSRAEQYF. The genes are TRBV30 and TRBJ2-7; D not certain. CDR1 GTSNPN and CDR2 SVGIG come from the germline V gene (reference sequence). Trimming removed 4 bases at V and 6 bases at J, with 13 bases between. This CDR3 region has 12 residues.

The chain combines TRBV30 with TRBJ1-2; the D is unclear. With 1 base removed from V and 2 bases from J, the gap between germline ends came to 5 bases. The CDR3 is 12 residues long. CDR1 GTSNPN and CDR2 SVGIG come from the germline V gene (reference sequence). The CDR3 reads CAWSAQNYGYTF. For the CDR3, the DNA is TGTGCCTGGAGTGCACAAAACTATGGCTACACCTTC.

The genes are TRBV11-2 and TRBJ2-5, with D unresolved. The CDR3 is 11 amino acids. Germline V gene sequence: CDR1 SGHAT, CDR2 FQNNGV. The V end lost 5 bases, the J end lost 2 bases, and 3 bases lay between the germline ends. CDR3 DNA: TGTGCCAGCAGCATACAAGAGACCCAGTACTTC. Residues: CASSIQETQYF.

The rearrangement links TRBV28 to TRBJ1-1, with D possibly matching TRBD1 (6 bases). V lost 2 bases and J 5 bases, leaving 15 bases between the germline ends. The CDR3 totals 15 residues. Germline lookup yields CDR1 MDHEN and CDR2 SYDVKM. The DNA of the CDR3 is TGTGCCAGCAGTTTACCCAGGGGCGGGGGGACTGAAGCTTTCTTT. It is translated as CASSLPRGGGTEAFF.

The chain couples TRBV25-1 to TRBJ2-7; the D gene is possibly TRBD1 (6 bases). CDR1 MGHDK and CDR2 SYGVNS come from the germline V gene. This CDR3 region has 14 residues. The V gene lost 3 bases and the J gene lost 3 bases, with 12 bases spanning the gap. CDR3 amino acids: CASSDPRGGYEQYF. In DNA, the CDR3 is TGTGCCAGCAGTGACCCCAGGGGTGGCTACGAGCAGTACTTC.

This chain joins TRBV28 and TRBJ2-7, with D perhaps assigned TRBD1 or TRBD2 (5 bases each). This CDR3 is 13 amino acids long. Per the germline V gene, CDR1 is MDHEN and CDR2 is SYDVKM. Between the trimmed V and J ends, which lost 2 bases and 3 bases, there was a span of 8 bases. The CDR3: CASSLGGDYEQYF. As DNA, the CDR3 is TGTGCCAGCAGTTTAGGGGGAGACTACGAGCAGTACTTC.

The chain uses TRBV30 and TRBJ1-4; no firm D call. CDR3 length: 14 amino acids. With 0 bases removed from V and 7 bases from J, the gap between germline ends came to 12 bases. CDR1 and CDR2 from the germline V gene are GTSNPN and SVGIG (reference sequence). CDR3 sequence reads: CAWSVWPGSEKLFF. CDR3 bases: TGTGCCTGGAGTGTCTGGCCGGGGAGTGAAAAACTGTTTTTT.